The 32 T cell receptor beta chains listed next were all sequenced from one sample in a study of shared clonotypes between healthy human individuals. Method: immunoSEQ multiplex PCR; TCRdb's copy keeps in-frame clones and lacks some. The data show roughly 1 million clones, more than 60% seen once. Sequencing input: memory CD4+ T cells sorted from blood. Subset in this sample: CD45RA-negative fraction. The receptors stem from a man younger than 35 in good health.

The genes are TRBV21-1 and TRBJ2-7; TRBD1, the D gene given by the table, was not confirmed from the DNA. TRBV21-1 is shown as a pseudogene. The CDR3 length is 15 residues. The CDR3 region is CASSKRRQGAYEQYF. In DNA form, the CDR3 reads TGTGCCAGCAGCAAACGGCGACAGGGGGCCTACGAGCAGTACTTC.

The chain uses TRBV30 and TRBJ1-1; D is uncertain. Between the trimmed V and J ends, which lost 3 bases and 0 bases, there was a span of 11 bases. CDR3 length: 14 residues. Germline V gene lookup returns CDR1 GTSNPN and CDR2 SVGIG (reference sequence). This chain's CDR3 is CAWRVSSVNTEAFF. The DNA for the CDR3 is TGTGCCTGGAGAGTATCTTCGGTGAACACTGAAGCTTTCTTT.

This clone was detected once. V and J are TRBV5-4 and TRBJ1-2; 7 positions match TRBD1. This CDR3 contains 14 residues. Germline loops: CDR1 SGHNT, CDR2 YYREEE (reference sequence). Trimming took 3 bases from V and 8 from J; bases not matched to a gene: 10. CDR3 sequence reads: CASSSWDSLGGYTF. The CDR3 DNA reads as TGTGCCAGCAGCTCCTGGGACAGCCTTGGAGGCTACACCTTC.

V and J are TRBV6-1 and TRBJ1-5; possible D gene TRBD1, 6 bases. This CDR3 is 15 amino acids long. Germline V CDR1 and CDR2: MNHNS, SASEGT. V was shortened by 4 bases and J by 5 bases, with 15 bases between the two germline ends. CDR3 bases: TGTGCCAGCAGTGCGAGGACAGTTGACTATCAGCCCCAGCATTTT. Amino acid sequence: CASSARTVDYQPQHF.

The chain joins TRBV10-2 to TRBJ2-7; 9 bases fit TRBD2. The J segment lost 6 bases and the V segment lost 8 bases, leaving 17 bases of the junction unmatched. The length of the CDR3 is 16 residues. Germline V CDR1 and CDR2: WSHSY, SAAADI. CDR3 in DNA: TGCGCCAGCCGAGACACACTAGCGGGCTCCGGGTTCGAGCAGTACTTC. Translation: CASRDTLAGSGFEQYF.

J is TRBJ1-6 and V is TRBV18; D call uncertain. Trimming removed 5 bases at V and 9 bases at J, with 8 bases between. CDR1 is KGHSH and CDR2 is LQKENI in the germline V gene. The CDR3 contains 12 residues. The CDR3 here is CASSRALSPLHF. Written as DNA, the CDR3 is TGTGCCAGCTCAAGGGCCCTTTCACCCCTCCACTTT.

The chain links TRBV5-5 to TRBJ2-1, with 8 bases lining up with TRBD2. After removal of 4 bases from V and 8 bases from J, the junction contained 14 bases not matched to a gene. The germline CDR1 and CDR2 sequences are SGHKS and YYEKEE (reference sequence). The CDR3 is 16 amino acids. The chain's CDR3 is CASSIGTRRRVDEQFF. The CDR3, as DNA: TGTGCCAGCAGCATCGGGACTAGGCGGAGGGTAGATGAGCAGTTCTTC.

This clone was counted a few times. The CDR3 spells CASTLGVKENSPLHF. In nucleotides, the CDR3 is TGCGCCAGCACCTTAGGGGTAAAGGAGAATTCACCCCTCCACTTT. The chain employs TRBV10-2 and TRBJ1-6, with D possibly matching TRBD1 (5 bases). V lost 7 bases, J lost 7 bases, and 17 bases lay in between. Germline-derived CDR1 and CDR2 are WSHSY and SAAADI. The CDR3 loop spans 15 amino acids.

This chain connects TRBV5-3 to TRBJ2-2; TRBD1 matches at 8 bases. TRBV5-3 is known as an ORF, though its function is uncertain. V was pared by 2 bases and J by 3 bases, with 12 bases of the junction left unmatched. This CDR3 is 18 amino acids long. The CDR3 DNA sequence: TGTGCCAGAAGCTTCCATTACCGGGACAGGCTATACACCGGGGAGCTGTTTTTT. It is translated as CARSFHYRDRLYTGELFF.

CDR3 nucleotides: TGTGCCAGCAGGGGGACTAGCGGGAGTTGGTACTTC. It translates to CASRGTSGSWYF. J is TRBJ2-7 and V is TRBV5-4; 14 bases agree with TRBD2. Germline V gene lookup returns CDR1 SGHNT and CDR2 YYREEE (reference sequence). The length of the CDR3 is 12 residues. J lost 12 bases, V lost 5 bases, and 4 bases had no gene match.

The J gene is TRBJ2-3, the V gene TRBV6-5; 7 positions match TRBD2. Germline V gene sequence: CDR1 MNHEY, CDR2 SVGAGI. This CDR3 has 16 amino acids. J lost 0 bases, V lost 2 bases, and 5 bases had no gene match. The CDR3 sequence: CASSYGLAVSTDTQYF. The DNA of the CDR3 is TGTGCCAGCAGTTACGGGCTAGCGGTGAGCACAGATACGCAGTATTTT.

This chain connects TRBV7-2 to TRBJ1-1; D unresolved. The CDR3 has 14 residues. The germline V and J ends were trimmed by 2 bases and 7 bases, with 14 bases remaining between them. Germline lookup yields CDR1 SGHTA and CDR2 FQGNSA. The CDR3 bases are TGTGCCAGCAGCTTAATGAGGAGCAATATTGAAGCTTTCTTT. This translates into CASSLMRSNIEAFF. Together with reference TRBV7-2 and TRBJ1-1, the CDR3 gives the full variable domain: GAGVSQSPSNKVTEKGKDVELRCDPISGHTALYWYRQSLGQGLEFLIYFQGNSAPDKSGLPSDRFSAERTGGSVSTLTIQRTQQEDSAVYLCASSLMRSNIEAFFGQGTRLTVV.

The J gene is TRBJ2-6, the V gene TRBV11-2, with D uncertain. The CDR3 has 15 residues. The germline V gene encodes CDR1 SGHAT and CDR2 FQNNGV. V lost 6 bases and J 0 bases, leaving 9 bases between the germline ends. The CDR3 sequence: CASRSSRSGANVLTF. The CDR3 coding sequence is TGTGCCAGCAGAAGCTCCCGCTCTGGGGCCAACGTCCTGACTTTC.

A remark on this clone: A read error is likely here: a far larger clone is one base away. The chain couples TRBV28 to TRBJ1-2; 9 nucleotides agree with TRBD1. V gave up 6 bases and J gave up 4 bases; unmatched junction bases: 3. The CDR3 spans 13 residues. Germline V lookup: CDR1 MDHEN, CDR2 SYDVKM. The CDR3 DNA follows: TGTGCCAGCAGCACGGGACAGGGCTATGGCTACACCTTC. Amino acid sequence: CASSTGQGYGYTF.

V is TRBV7-9 and J is TRBJ1-1; 7 positions match TRBD1. The V and J ends lost 4 bases and 5 bases, in that order; junction bases with no gene match: 10. The CDR3 is 15 residues long. Germline V gene sequence: CDR1 SEHNR, CDR2 FQNEAQ (reference sequence). The CDR3 spells CASSSTQGTETEAFF. Here the CDR3 DNA reads TGTGCCAGCAGCTCAACACAGGGGACCGAAACTGAAGCTTTCTTT.

This clone was recorded a few times. An end of the junction does not agree with germline; a read error may underlie this. This chain links TRBV5-1 with TRBJ2-2, with 9 bases that match TRBD1. The CDR3 is 15 residues long. Looked up from germline, CDR1 is SGHRS and CDR2 is YFSETQ. CDR3 sequence: CASSLGQGSTGELFF. For the CDR3, the DNA is TGCGCCAGCAGTTTGGGACAGGGAAGCACCGGGGAGCTGTTTTTT.

This sequence joins TRBV4-1 and TRBJ1-2; a possible D gene is TRBD1 (5 bases). The V gene lost 0 bases and the J gene lost 4 bases, with 12 bases spanning the gap. This CDR3 region has 15 residues. The germline CDR1 and CDR2 sequences are MGHRA and YSYEKL. The DNA for the CDR3 is TGCGCCAGCAGCCAAGATGGAGGAGGGGCCTATGGCTACACCTTC. This translates into CASSQDGGGAYGYTF.

The V gene is TRBV18, the J gene TRBJ2-5; TRBD2 might be the D (6 bases). Deletions cut 6 bases from V and 5 bases from J, with 22 bases between. Germline V gene lookup returns CDR1 KGHSH and CDR2 LQKENI. CDR3 size: 16 residues. CDR3 DNA: TGTGCCAGCTCGTCTGAACTTCGGGAGAGGCGGGAGACCCAGTACTTC. Protein product: CASSSELRERRETQYF.

V gene TRBV29-1 combines with J gene TRBJ2-4; D remains unclear. This CDR3 is 13 amino acids long. Deletions cut 6 bases from V and 0 bases from J, with 9 bases between. Per the germline V gene, CDR1 is SQVTM and CDR2 is ANQGSEA. CDR3 sequence reads: CSVTPLAKNIQYF. CDR3 in DNA: TGCAGCGTCACACCCCTAGCCAAAAACATTCAGTACTTC.

The genes are TRBV27 and TRBJ2-5; D may be TRBD2 (7 bases). From germline, CDR1 is MNHEY and CDR2 SMNVEV (reference sequence). The CDR3 has 15 amino acids. V shed 2 bases and J shed 0 bases, with 10 bases lying between them. The CDR3 sequence is CASSLRGGHQETQYF. The CDR3 DNA is TGTGCCAGCAGTTTAAGGGGGGGACACCAAGAGACCCAGTACTTC.

This clone occurred a few times. The gene calls are TRBV4-1 and TRBJ1-3; D is perhaps TRBD1 (5 bases). The germline V and J ends were trimmed by 4 bases and 1 base, with 11 bases remaining between them. The CDR3 sequence is 15 residues long. Germline V gene sequence: CDR1 MGHRA, CDR2 YSYEKL. CDR3 residues: CASSRVQGSGNTIYF. Here the CDR3 DNA reads TGCGCCAGCAGCCGAGTGCAGGGTTCTGGAAACACCATATATTTT.

The V call is TRBV28, the J call TRBJ2-1; D not resolved. There are 11 residues in the CDR3. Trimming left V 6 bases short and J 9 bases short, with 9 bases between. CDR1 and CDR2 from the germline V gene are MDHEN and SYDVKM. The CDR3 reads CASSATLEQFF. DNA for the CDR3: TGTGCCAGCAGCGCGACTCTTGAGCAGTTCTTC.

This clone appeared once. The CDR3 region has the DNA TGCGCCAGCAGCTTGCGGACAGGGGGAAGAGGCAATGAGCAGTTCTTC. Amino acid sequence: CASSLRTGGRGNEQFF. V and J are TRBV5-1 and TRBJ2-1, with 10 nucleotides matching TRBD1. This CDR3 contains 16 residues. The V gene's germline CDR1 is SGHRS and CDR2 YFSETQ. With V trimmed by 1 base and J by 6 bases, 7 bases remained unmatched.

This clone was seen once. This chain links TRBV19 with TRBJ2-1; the D gene could be TRBD1 or TRBD2 (5 bases each). CDR3 length: 14 residues. The V gene's germline CDR1 is LNHDA and CDR2 SQIVND (reference sequence). V dropped 5 bases and J dropped 9 bases, with 17 bases sitting between them. The CDR3, as DNA: TGTGCCAGTAGTCCGAGGGACCTATACGGTGAGCAGTTCTTC. Translated: CASSPRDLYGEQFF.

This clone has only one observation. This chain joins TRBV6-1 and TRBJ2-5, with TRBD2 matching over 14 bases. The trim removed 4 bases at V and 5 bases at J, leaving 18 bases unmatched. CDR1 and CDR2 from the germline V gene are MNHNS and SASEGT. The CDR3 has 20 residues. CDR3 sequence reads: CASSVVIPGTSGGARETQYF. The CDR3 DNA follows: TGTGCCAGCAGTGTGGTTATTCCCGGGACTAGCGGGGGAGCCCGGGAGACCCAGTACTTC.

This chain joins TRBV27 and TRBJ1-2, with D maybe TRBD1 (5 bases). CDR3 size: 14 residues. Deletions cut 6 bases from V and 4 bases from J, with 15 bases between. Per germline, CDR1 MNHEY and CDR2 SMNVEV (reference sequence). CDR3 DNA: TGTGCCAGCAGCCAAGTAACAGGCGGCTATGGCTACACCTTC. Its translation is CASSQVTGGYGYTF.

The chain links TRBV7-2 to TRBJ2-2, with 9 bases identical to TRBD2. V shed 5 bases, J shed 7 bases, and the junction held 5 bases outside the gene matches. This CDR3 has 14 residues. CDR1 and CDR2 (germline): SGHTA, FQGNSA. The CDR3 here is CASSPSSGVGELFF. CDR3 nucleotide sequence: TGTGCCAGCAGCCCATCTAGCGGGGTCGGGGAGCTGTTTTTT.

The V gene is TRBV4-3, the J gene TRBJ2-5, with TRBD1 as a possible D gene (6 bases). This CDR3 region has 16 residues. Germline lookup yields CDR1 LGHNA and CDR2 YSLEER. With 1 base removed from V and 5 bases from J, the gap between germline ends came to 17 bases. This CDR3 is CASSQGPNRATETQYF. CDR3 coding DNA: TGCGCCAGCAGCCAAGGGCCCAACAGGGCGACGGAGACCCAGTACTTC.

CDR3 loop: CAWDGTQPGTQYF. CDR3 sequence (DNA): TGTGCCTGGGACGGGACTCAGCCAGGGACCCAGTACTTC. This chain uses TRBV30 with TRBJ2-5; possible D gene TRBD2, 6 bases. V dropped 5 bases and J dropped 7 bases, with 17 bases sitting between them. Germline V gene sequence: CDR1 GTSNPN, CDR2 SVGIG (reference sequence). This CDR3 spans 13 amino acids.

The rearrangement joins TRBV7-3 to TRBJ1-1, with 7 bases lining up with TRBD1. V was clipped by 0 bases and J by 2 bases; unmatched bases: 3. The length of the CDR3 is 15 residues. Germline values: CDR1 SGHTA, CDR2 FQGTGA. The DNA for the CDR3 is TGTGCCAGCAGCTTAACGGGACAGCCAAACACTGAAGCTTTCTTT. Protein sequence: CASSLTGQPNTEAFF.

This chain connects TRBV12-5 to TRBJ2-7, with D perhaps matching TRBD1 (6 bases). The CDR3 covers 14 residues. With 7 bases removed from V and 4 bases from J, the gap between germline ends came to 17 bases. Germline V CDR1 and CDR2: LGHNT, FRNRAP. CDR3 sequence reads: CASATGTSSYEQYF. The CDR3 DNA sequence: TGTGCTAGTGCTACCGGGACATCCTCTTACGAGCAGTACTTC.

This chain joins TRBV5-1 and TRBJ2-7; 8 bases map to TRBD1. Trimming cost V 2 bases and J 1 base; bases outside gene matches: 8. From germline, CDR1 is SGHRS and CDR2 YFSETQ. This CDR3 is built from 16 residues. In DNA form, the CDR3 reads TGCGCCAGCAGCTTACCTCGACAGGGGTCTTCCTACGAGCAGTACTTC. Its protein product is CASSLPRQGSSYEQYF.